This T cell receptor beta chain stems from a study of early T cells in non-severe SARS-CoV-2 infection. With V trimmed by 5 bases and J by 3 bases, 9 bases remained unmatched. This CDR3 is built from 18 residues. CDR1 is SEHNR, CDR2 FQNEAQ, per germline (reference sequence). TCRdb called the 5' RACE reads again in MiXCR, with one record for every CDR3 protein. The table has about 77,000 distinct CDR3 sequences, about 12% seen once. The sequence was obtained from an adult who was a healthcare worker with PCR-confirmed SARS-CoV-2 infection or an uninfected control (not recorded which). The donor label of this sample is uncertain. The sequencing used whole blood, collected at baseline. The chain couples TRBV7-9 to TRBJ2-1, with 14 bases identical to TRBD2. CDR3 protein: CASSGTGTSGGLYNEQFF. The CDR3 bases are TGTGCCAGCAGCGGGACCGGGACTAGCGGGGGCCTCTACAATGAGCAGTTCTTC.